The 27 T cell receptor beta chains given below trace back to one sample, sequenced in a study of OX40 agonist ivuxolimab in advanced cancers. The repertoire was sequenced with immunoSEQ multiplex PCR; TCRdb's copy has only in-frame clones and lacks some. The profile shows some 100,000 clones, about nine tenths of them singletons. The specimen comprised CD4+ or CD8+ T cells sorted from blood, sampled in a trial of the OX40 agonist ivuxolimab. These receptors were obtained from an adult with an advanced solid tumor such as melanoma, head and neck, liver or kidney cancer.

This rearrangement joins TRBV6-6 to TRBJ2-1, with D maybe TRBD2 (6 bases). The CDR3 is made up of 14 amino acids. Germline V gives CDR1 MNHNY, CDR2 SVGAGI (reference sequence). Trimming pared 2 bases from V and 7 bases from J, leaving 12 bases between. CDR3 in amino acids: CASSYGRTRNEQFF. The DNA of the CDR3 is TGTGCCAGCAGTTACGGGAGGACGAGAAATGAGCAGTTCTTC.

The rearrangement joins TRBV7-9 to TRBJ2-2, with 7 bases that match TRBD2. Germline V gene lookup returns CDR1 SEHNR and CDR2 FQNEAQ (reference sequence). The V and J ends lost 6 bases and 0 bases, in that order; junction bases with no gene match: 4. The CDR3 has 15 residues. The CDR3, as DNA: TGTGCCAGCAGGCCTAGCGGTGCGAACACCGGGGAGCTGTTTTTT. Its translation is CASRPSGANTGELFF.

This clone showed up just once. This rearrangement joins TRBV5-4 to TRBJ1-4; 11 bases fit TRBD1. The CDR3 consists of 17 residues. With V trimmed by 4 bases and J by 2 bases, 7 bases remained unmatched. Per the germline V gene, CDR1 is SGHNT and CDR2 is YYREEE (reference sequence). In DNA form, the CDR3 reads TGTGCCAGCAGCCAGGGGACAGGGGGGGAGACTAATGAAAAACTGTTTTTT. Protein product: CASSQGTGGETNEKLFF. Drawing the rest from reference TRBV5-4 and TRBJ1-4, the complete variable domain is ETGVTQSPTHLIKTRGQQVTLRCSSQSGHNTVSWYQQALGQGPQFIFQYYREEENGRGNFPPRFSGLQFPNYSSELNVNALELDDSALYLCASSQGTGGETNEKLFFGSGTQLSVL.

The rearrangement uses TRBV19 and TRBJ1-5, with 7 bases lining up with TRBD1. The germline CDR1 and CDR2 sequences are LNHDA and SQIVND (reference sequence). This CDR3 comprises 15 residues. V lost 7 bases and J lost 3; bases outside the gene matches: 9. The CDR3 sequence: CASTSDRANNQPQHF. CDR3 in DNA: TGTGCCAGTACAAGCGACAGGGCGAACAATCAGCCCCAGCATTTT.

J is TRBJ2-1 and V is TRBV18; 9 bases are shared with TRBD1. V was clipped by 3 bases and J by 8 bases; unmatched bases: 2. The CDR3 has 13 amino acids. Germline V gives CDR1 KGHSH, CDR2 LQKENI. CDR3 amino acids: CASSPGQGDEQFF. CDR3 sequence (DNA): TGTGCCAGCTCACCGGGACAGGGCGATGAGCAGTTCTTC.

V usage is TRBV19 and J usage is TRBJ2-7, with 14 bases aligning to TRBD2. After removal of 4 bases from V and 7 bases from J, the junction contained 9 bases not matched to a gene. The CDR3 sequence is 16 residues long. Germline CDR1 reads LNHDA; CDR2 reads SQIVND (reference sequence). The CDR3 sequence: CASSSRLAGGPGEQYF. For the CDR3, the DNA is TGTGCCAGTAGTAGCCGACTAGCGGGAGGGCCGGGGGAGCAGTACTTC.

This clone occurred once. V gene TRBV11-2 combines with J gene TRBJ2-2; 9 nucleotides agree with TRBD2. The length of the CDR3 is 16 residues. The trim removed 7 bases at V and 7 bases at J, leaving 13 bases unmatched. CDR1 is SGHAT, CDR2 FQNNGV, per germline. The CDR3 bases are TGTGCCAGCAAGATACTTAGCGGGAGCGAGTACGGGGAGCTGTTTTTT. This codes for CASKILSGSEYGELFF.

The chain joins TRBV6-1 to TRBJ2-7; TRBD2 is a possible D gene (6 bases). V was clipped by 7 bases and J by 6 bases, with 19 bases between them. The CDR3 runs 14 residues. CDR1 is MNHNS and CDR2 is SASEGT in the germline V gene. The CDR3 DNA reads as TGTGCCAGCATCATAAGAGAGCGGGTTGGCGAGCAGTACTTC. As protein: CASIIRERVGEQYF.

CDR3 region: CASSPDTGTEKLFF. For the CDR3, the DNA is TGTGCCAGCTCACCGGACACGGGCACTGAAAAACTGTTTTTT. The rearrangement uses TRBV18 and TRBJ1-4; D might be TRBD1 (5 bases). Germline V lookup: CDR1 KGHSH, CDR2 LQKENI. This CDR3 spans 14 amino acids. With 3 bases removed from V and 7 bases from J, the gap between germline ends came to 12 bases. The variable domain in full, completed from reference TRBV18 and TRBJ1-4, reads NAGVMQNPRHLVRRRGQEARLRCSPMKGHSHVYWYRQLPEEGLKFMVYLQKENIIDESGMPKERFSAEFPKEGPSILRIQQVVRGDSAAYFCASSPDTGTEKLFFGSGTQLSVL.

The chain has TRBV5-1 and TRBJ1-1, with a possible D match to TRBD1 (5 bases). Trimming pared 0 bases from V and 5 bases from J, leaving 11 bases between. This CDR3 comprises 14 residues. Germline assignment: CDR1 SGHRS and CDR2 YFSETQ. The CDR3 region is CASSLEGLGTEAFF. CDR3 coding DNA: TGCGCCAGCAGCTTGGAGGGGCTTGGGACTGAAGCTTTCTTT.

The chain carries TRBV7-8 and TRBJ2-4; D is perhaps TRBD1 (5 bases). The CDR3 contains 15 residues. CDR1 SGHVS and CDR2 FQNEAQ come from the germline V gene. V lost 1 base and J 6 bases, leaving 13 bases between the germline ends. Here the CDR3 DNA reads TGTGCCAGCAGCTTAGGACTCCCTGGGGCAAACATTCAGTACTTC. Translation gives CASSLGLPGANIQYF.

The chain has TRBV19 and TRBJ1-5; TRBD1 matches 8 bases. This CDR3 region has 15 residues. J gave up 1 base and V 7 bases, and 6 bases lay outside the gene matches. Germline values: CDR1 LNHDA, CDR2 SQIVND (reference sequence). The CDR3 spells CASNPTGASNQPQHF. As DNA, the CDR3 is TGTGCCAGTAACCCGACAGGGGCCAGCAATCAGCCCCAGCATTTT. The full variable domain, completed using reference TRBV19 and TRBJ1-5, is DGGITQSPKYLFRKEGQNVTLSCEQNLNHDAMYWYRQDPGQGLRLIYYSQIVNDFQKGDIAEGYSVSREKKESFPLTVTSAQKNPTAFYLCASNPTGASNQPQHFGDGTRLSIL.

The sample holds one count of this clone. The V call is TRBV10-1, the J call TRBJ2-3; the D gene is possibly TRBD2 (5 bases). The CDR3 consists of 13 residues. The V gene lost 6 bases and the J gene lost 2 bases, with 9 bases spanning the gap. Germline V gene data show CDR1 as WNHNN and CDR2 as SYGVQD (reference sequence). As DNA, the CDR3 is TGCGCCAGCAGCCCCGGGAACACAGATACGCAGTATTTT. It specifies CASSPGNTDTQYF.

This chain joins TRBV5-5 and TRBJ1-4, with D possibly matching TRBD1 (5 bases). CDR1 is SGHKS, CDR2 YYEKEE, per germline (reference sequence). V was shortened by 4 bases and J by 4 bases, with 11 bases between the two germline ends. The CDR3 covers 14 residues. CDR3 sequence (DNA): TGTGCCAGCAGCATCGGGACGGGTAATGAAAAACTGTTTTTT. This encodes CASSIGTGNEKLFF.

V and J are TRBV11-2 and TRBJ2-7; TRBD2 matches 9 bases. V trimming: 5 bases; J trimming: 2 bases; junction bases outside the gene matches: 10. The CDR3 is 16 residues long. CDR1 and CDR2 from the germline V gene are SGHAT and FQNNGV. DNA for the CDR3: TGTGCCAGCAGCGATCGGACTAGCGTAAACCCCTACGAGCAGTACTTC. This sequence encodes CASSDRTSVNPYEQYF.

This clone showed up just once. The chain is built from TRBV27 and TRBJ2-5, with TRBD1 matching over 7 bases. This CDR3 region has 16 residues. Germline CDR1 is MNHEY and CDR2 is SMNVEV (reference sequence). V shed 1 base, J shed 5 bases, and the junction held 10 bases outside the gene matches. The DNA of the CDR3 is TGTGCCAGCAGTTTATTAAGTAGGGGGCGCATGGAGACCCAGTACTTC. Protein product: CASSLLSRGRMETQYF.

Details on this clone: The CDR3 does not close with the conserved phenylalanine or tryptophan, likely indicating a read error. The rearrangement links TRBV18 to TRBJ2-7; possible D gene TRBD1, 6 bases. The CDR3 is 15 residues long. Germline CDR1 and CDR2: KGHSH and LQKENI. V was shortened by 5 bases and J by 6 bases, with 20 bases between the two germline ends. CDR3: CASSANRVPYSEQYL. CDR3 coding DNA: TGTGCCAGCTCAGCAAACAGGGTCCCATACTCCGAGCAGTACCTC.

This clone turned up a few times. The chain carries TRBV14 and TRBJ2-1; a possible D gene is TRBD1 (5 bases). Germline-derived CDR1 and CDR2 are SGHDN and FVKESK. The CDR3 has 13 residues. V was shortened by 4 bases and J by 6 bases, with 10 bases between the two germline ends. The CDR3 loop is CASSLTDLNEQFF. CDR3 DNA: TGTGCCAGCAGCCTGACAGATCTCAATGAGCAGTTCTTC.

This rearrangement joins TRBV10-1 to TRBJ2-7; TRBD2 matches at 9 bases. Germline-derived CDR1 and CDR2 are WNHNN and SYGVQD (reference sequence). This CDR3 spans 14 amino acids. V was clipped by 9 bases and J by 2 bases; unmatched bases: 8. DNA of the CDR3: TGCGCCAGGGTCCCTAGCGGGGCAGCCTACGAGCAGTACTTC. This translates into CARVPSGAAYEQYF.

The sample holds a few counts of this clone. This chain joins TRBV30 and TRBJ2-1; D might be TRBD2 (9 bases). CDR1 is GTSNPN and CDR2 is SVGIG in the germline V gene (reference sequence). Trimming removed 8 bases at V and 0 bases at J, with 17 bases between. The CDR3 runs 15 residues. This CDR3 reads CARSGGTGSYNEQFF. The DNA of the CDR3 is TGTGCCAGAAGCGGGGGGACAGGCTCCTACAATGAGCAGTTCTTC.

V usage is TRBV6-6 and J usage is TRBJ2-2; 10 nucleotides agree with TRBD1. Germline values: CDR1 MNHNY, CDR2 SVGAGI (reference sequence). The V and J ends lost 6 bases and 5 bases, in that order; junction bases with no gene match: 3. This CDR3 is 14 amino acids long. The CDR3 DNA sequence: TGTGCCAGCAGCTCGGGACAGGGGACCGGGGAGCTGTTTTTT. Translating gives CASSSGQGTGELFF.

Only a few counts were recorded for this clone. This chain links TRBV4-1 with TRBJ2-7; D assignment may be TRBD1 or TRBD2 (6 bases each). The CDR3 loop spans 15 amino acids. Germline CDR1 MGHRA, CDR2 YSYEKL. Trimming cost V 3 bases and J 5 bases, with 17 bases left between them. This chain's CDR3 is CASSQGAEGFDEQYF. CDR3 sequence (DNA): TGCGCCAGCAGCCAGGGGGCGGAGGGGTTTGACGAGCAGTACTTC.

The chain joins TRBV11-3 to TRBJ1-1, with 7 bases lining up with TRBD1. Germline V gives CDR1 SGHNT, CDR2 YENEEA. V lost 2 bases to trimming and J lost 4 bases; unmatched junction nucleotides: 4. CDR3 length: 14 amino acids. This chain's CDR3 is CASSLMAGGTEAFF. For the CDR3, the DNA is TGTGCCAGCAGCTTAATGGCAGGGGGCACTGAAGCTTTCTTT.

The chain has TRBV9 and TRBJ2-7; D unclear. CDR1 is SGDLS, CDR2 YYNGEE, per germline. With 1 base removed from V and 1 base from J, the gap between germline ends came to 6 bases. The CDR3 totals 13 residues. The CDR3 bases are TGTGCCAGCAGCGTAAACCCTTCCTACGAGCAGTACTTC. As protein: CASSVNPSYEQYF.

This chain uses TRBV20-1 with TRBJ2-2; D not certain. CDR1 is DFQATT, CDR2 SNEGSKA, per germline (reference sequence). There are 11 residues in the CDR3. The V end lost 7 bases, the J end lost 4 bases, and 7 bases lay between the germline ends. The DNA of the CDR3 is TGCAGTGTATGGGGCACCGGGGAGCTGTTTTTT. This sequence encodes CSVWGTGELFF.

This clone was seen a single time. V is TRBV5-1 and J is TRBJ2-3, with unresolved D. Germline V gene data show CDR1 as SGHRS and CDR2 as YFSETQ. This CDR3 contains 14 residues. V was trimmed by 0 bases and J by 4 bases, leaving 9 bases between them. CDR3 bases: TGCGCCAGCAGCTTGGGAGGACCTCCAGATACGCAGTATTTT. Translation gives CASSLGGPPDTQYF. Using reference TRBV5-1 and TRBJ2-3 for the parts outside the CDR3, the full variable domain is KAGVTQTPRYLIKTRGQQVTLSCSPISGHRSVSWYQQTPGQGLQFLFEYFSETQRNKGNFPGRFSGRQFSNSRSEMNVSTLELGDSALYLCASSLGGPPDTQYFGPGTRLTVL.

This chain connects TRBV6-5 to TRBJ2-7, with a possible D match to TRBD2 (5 bases). CDR1 and CDR2 from the germline V gene are MNHEY and SVGAGI. Deletions cut 2 bases from V and 1 base from J, with 12 bases between. This CDR3 spans 15 amino acids. In DNA form, the CDR3 reads TGTGCCAGCAGTTACAACCCCGGGGAATCCTACGAGCAGTACTTC. Translation gives CASSYNPGESYEQYF.